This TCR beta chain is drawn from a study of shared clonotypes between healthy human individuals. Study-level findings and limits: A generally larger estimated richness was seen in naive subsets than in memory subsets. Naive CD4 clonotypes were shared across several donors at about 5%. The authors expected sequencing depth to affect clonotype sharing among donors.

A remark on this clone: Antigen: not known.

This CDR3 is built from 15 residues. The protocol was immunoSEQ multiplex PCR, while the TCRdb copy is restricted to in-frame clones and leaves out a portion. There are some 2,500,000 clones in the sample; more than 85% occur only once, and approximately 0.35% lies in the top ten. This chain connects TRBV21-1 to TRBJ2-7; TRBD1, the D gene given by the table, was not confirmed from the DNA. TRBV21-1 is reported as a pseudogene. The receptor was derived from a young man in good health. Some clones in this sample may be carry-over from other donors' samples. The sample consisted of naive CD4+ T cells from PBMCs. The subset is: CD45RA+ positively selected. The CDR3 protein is CASSNTGQGSREQYF. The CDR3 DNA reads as TGTGCCAGCAGCAACACGGGACAGGGGTCGAGAGAGCAGTACTTC.